Below, 17 T cell receptor beta chains from the same sample are listed, as sequenced in a study of OX40 agonist ivuxolimab in advanced cancers. The method was the immunoSEQ multiplex PCR assay. TCRdb holds this immuneACCESS table with in-frame rearrangements only. Some clones are missing; in checked studies, unresolved V genes explain under half, and the rest has no known cause. In this sample the table shows about 48,000 clones, about 88% of which occur a single time. The leading ten clones occupy about 1.1% of the sample. The material was CD4+ or CD8+ T cells sorted from blood, obtained in a trial of the OX40 agonist ivuxolimab. These receptors originate from an adult with an advanced solid tumor such as melanoma, head and neck, liver or kidney cancer.

This sequence joins TRBV16 and TRBJ1-4; 8 bases are shared with TRBD1. The length of the CDR3 is 15 residues. Germline lookup yields CDR1 KGHSY and CDR2 FQNENV. V lost 6 bases and J lost 0; bases outside the gene matches: 3. The CDR3 nucleotides are TGTGCCAGCAGTCACAGGGGGGCAACTAATGAAAAACTGTTTTTT. Translation gives CASSHRGATNEKLFF.

V is TRBV7-3 and J is TRBJ1-4, with D possibly matching TRBD1 (5 bases). Germline V CDR1 and CDR2: SGHTA, FQGTGA. Trimming removed 2 bases at V and 4 bases at J, with 23 bases between. This CDR3 is built from 19 residues. CDR3 amino acids: CASSLCWGPPGGLNEKLFF. In nucleotides, the CDR3 is TGTGCCAGCAGCTTATGTTGGGGCCCCCCGGGAGGGCTTAATGAAAAACTGTTTTTT.

The chain couples TRBV7-2 to TRBJ2-7; D might be TRBD2 (6 bases). Germline V gene sequence: CDR1 SGHTA, CDR2 FQGNSA. Trimming stripped 1 base from V and 4 bases from J, with 11 bases between. The CDR3 totals 14 residues. The CDR3 reads CASSLVAGRYEQYF. DNA for the CDR3: TGTGCCAGCAGCTTAGTGGCGGGACGGTACGAGCAGTACTTC.

There are a few counts of this clone. The rearrangement links TRBV29-1 to TRBJ2-5; weak D call: TRBD1 (6 bases). Trimming removed 7 bases from V and 4 bases from J, with 16 bases in between. Germline-derived CDR1 and CDR2 are SQVTM and ANQGSEA. This CDR3 is built from 13 residues. Here the CDR3 reads CSAVGHETETQYF. CDR3 DNA sequence: TGCAGCGCTGTGGGACACGAGACAGAGACCCAGTACTTC. Complete variable domain (other parts from reference TRBV29-1 and TRBJ2-5): SAVISQKPSRDICQRGTSLTIQCQVDSQVTMMFWYRQQPGQSLTLIATANQGSEATYESGFVIDKFPISRPNLTFSTLTVSNMSPEDSSIYLCSAVGHETETQYFGPGTRLLVL.

Points on this clone: As the CDR3 is not closed by the conserved phenylalanine or tryptophan, this likely results from a read error. The rearrangement joins TRBV27 to TRBJ2-7, with TRBD1 matching 8 bases. The CDR3 is made up of 15 amino acids. Unmatched junction bases numbered 11, after V lost 8 bases and J lost 2 bases. Germline CDR1 is MNHEY and CDR2 is SMNVEV (reference sequence). The CDR3 here is CASGQRDRRTYEQYL. As DNA, the CDR3 is TGTGCCAGCGGCCAAAGGGACAGGAGAACCTACGAGCAGTACCTC.

Turning to this clone: Mismatch with germline at one junction end may stem from a read error. The chain employs TRBV7-9 and TRBJ2-7; tentative D call: TRBD2 (5 bases). CDR3 length: 10 amino acids. In germline, CDR1 is SEHNR, CDR2 FQNEAQ (reference sequence). This chain's CDR3 is CASSPKRAGF. DNA for the CDR3: TGTGCCAGCAGCCCAAAACGTGCGGGCTTC.

This clone has just one count. The V call is TRBV30, the J call TRBJ1-2; 10 bases line up with TRBD1. Germline assignment: CDR1 GTSNPN and CDR2 SVGIG (reference sequence). After removal of 1 base from V and 4 bases from J, the junction contained 6 bases not matched to a gene. This CDR3 region has 15 residues. CDR3 sequence (DNA): TGTGCCTGGAGTGCGTCCCGGGACAGGGGCTATGGCTACACCTTC. Translating gives CAWSASRDRGYGYTF.

This chain links TRBV7-8 with TRBJ1-4, with D unresolved. The CDR3 loop spans 16 amino acids. Looked up from germline, CDR1 is SGHVS and CDR2 is FQNEAQ. Trimming removed 1 base from V and 0 bases from J, with 9 bases in between. The CDR3 DNA sequence: TGTGCCAGCAGCTTAGGGGCGGCCCCAACTAATGAAAAACTGTTTTTT. This gives the protein CASSLGAAPTNEKLFF.

The V and J genes are TRBV7-6 and TRBJ2-7; the D gene is possibly TRBD2 (6 bases). The V end was cut by 2 bases, the J end by 2 bases, with 13 bases between. This CDR3 region has 15 residues. CDR1 SGHVS and CDR2 FNYEAQ come from the germline V gene. CDR3 DNA: TGTGCCAGCAGCTTACAGGGAGGCGTAACCTACGAGCAGTACTTC. Its translation is CASSLQGGVTYEQYF.

The CDR3 reads CASSLSTGLIGETQYF. The CDR3, as DNA: TGTGCCAGCAGCTTAAGCACAGGGTTGATCGGAGAGACCCAGTACTTC. This chain joins TRBV7-9 and TRBJ2-5, with D maybe TRBD1 (6 bases). Germline V gene lookup returns CDR1 SEHNR and CDR2 FQNEAQ (reference sequence). CDR3 length equals 16 residues. V shed 2 bases and J shed 4 bases, with 17 bases lying between them.

The chain combines TRBV2 with TRBJ2-2; perhaps D is TRBD1 or TRBD2 (7 bases each). The CDR3 has 17 residues. Germline CDR1 and CDR2: SNHLY and FYNNEI. Trimming shortened V by 6 bases and J by 4 bases, and 21 bases separated the two germline ends. In nucleotides, the CDR3 is TGTGCCAGCAGGGGGGGGCTTGGACAGGTGATCACCGGGGAGCTGTTTTTT. It encodes CASRGGLGQVITGELFF.

This chain uses TRBV5-6 with TRBJ2-3, with a tentative D call TRBD1 (5 bases). Deletions cut 7 bases from V and 1 base from J, with 16 bases between. The CDR3 is 15 amino acids. Germline values: CDR1 SGHDT, CDR2 YYEEEE. The CDR3 region is CASSWGGPGTDTQYF. The CDR3 DNA follows: TGTGCCAGCTCCTGGGGCGGCCCGGGCACAGATACGCAGTATTTT.

This chain uses TRBV19 with TRBJ2-2, with 11 positions matching TRBD2. The CDR3 totals 17 residues. Germline CDR1 LNHDA, CDR2 SQIVND (reference sequence). V was pared by 5 bases and J by 3 bases, with 8 bases of the junction left unmatched. The DNA for the CDR3 is TGTGCCAGTAGTGACCAAACTAGCGGGAGACACACCGGGGAGCTGTTTTTT. Encoded protein: CASSDQTSGRHTGELFF. Filled out from reference TRBV19 and TRBJ2-2, the complete variable domain reads DGGITQSPKYLFRKEGQNVTLSCEQNLNHDAMYWYRQDPGQGLRLIYYSQIVNDFQKGDIAEGYSVSREKKESFPLTVTSAQKNPTAFYLCASSDQTSGRHTGELFFGEGSRLTVL.

In its sample, this clone was seen a few times. The rearrangement links TRBV19 to TRBJ1-5; no firm D call. The CDR3 has 15 amino acids. Germline V lookup: CDR1 LNHDA, CDR2 SQIVND (reference sequence). Trimming shortened V by 3 bases and J by 3 bases, and 12 bases separated the two germline ends. Written as DNA, the CDR3 is TGTGCCAGTAGTATTTTTGGACCGTACAATCAGCCCCAGCATTTT. This sequence encodes CASSIFGPYNQPQHF.

The chain couples TRBV10-3 to TRBJ2-3, with 9 bases identical to TRBD1. With 4 bases clipped from V and 1 base from J, the junction kept 6 bases outside the gene matches. In germline, CDR1 is ENHRY, CDR2 SYGVKD. This CDR3 contains 16 residues. CDR3 in DNA: TGTGCCATCAGTGGATTCCGGGACAGGGGCACAGATACGCAGTATTTT. It yields the protein CAISGFRDRGTDTQYF.

The chain joins TRBV7-3 to TRBJ2-7; D is unresolved. Germline values: CDR1 SGHTA, CDR2 FQGTGA. Trimming cost V 2 bases and J 3 bases, with 8 bases left between them. The CDR3 is made up of 13 amino acids. This CDR3 is CASSLVRGYEQYF. CDR3 in DNA: TGTGCCAGCAGCTTAGTCCGCGGCTACGAGCAGTACTTC.

J is TRBJ2-2 and V is TRBV10-3; 8 nucleotides match TRBD2. Germline CDR1 is ENHRY and CDR2 is SYGVKD. This CDR3 has 13 residues. The V and J ends lost 8 bases and 4 bases, in that order; junction bases with no gene match: 3. CDR3 amino acids: CAIRGGRTGELFF. CDR3 bases: TGTGCCATCCGGGGGGGGCGCACCGGGGAGCTGTTTTTT.